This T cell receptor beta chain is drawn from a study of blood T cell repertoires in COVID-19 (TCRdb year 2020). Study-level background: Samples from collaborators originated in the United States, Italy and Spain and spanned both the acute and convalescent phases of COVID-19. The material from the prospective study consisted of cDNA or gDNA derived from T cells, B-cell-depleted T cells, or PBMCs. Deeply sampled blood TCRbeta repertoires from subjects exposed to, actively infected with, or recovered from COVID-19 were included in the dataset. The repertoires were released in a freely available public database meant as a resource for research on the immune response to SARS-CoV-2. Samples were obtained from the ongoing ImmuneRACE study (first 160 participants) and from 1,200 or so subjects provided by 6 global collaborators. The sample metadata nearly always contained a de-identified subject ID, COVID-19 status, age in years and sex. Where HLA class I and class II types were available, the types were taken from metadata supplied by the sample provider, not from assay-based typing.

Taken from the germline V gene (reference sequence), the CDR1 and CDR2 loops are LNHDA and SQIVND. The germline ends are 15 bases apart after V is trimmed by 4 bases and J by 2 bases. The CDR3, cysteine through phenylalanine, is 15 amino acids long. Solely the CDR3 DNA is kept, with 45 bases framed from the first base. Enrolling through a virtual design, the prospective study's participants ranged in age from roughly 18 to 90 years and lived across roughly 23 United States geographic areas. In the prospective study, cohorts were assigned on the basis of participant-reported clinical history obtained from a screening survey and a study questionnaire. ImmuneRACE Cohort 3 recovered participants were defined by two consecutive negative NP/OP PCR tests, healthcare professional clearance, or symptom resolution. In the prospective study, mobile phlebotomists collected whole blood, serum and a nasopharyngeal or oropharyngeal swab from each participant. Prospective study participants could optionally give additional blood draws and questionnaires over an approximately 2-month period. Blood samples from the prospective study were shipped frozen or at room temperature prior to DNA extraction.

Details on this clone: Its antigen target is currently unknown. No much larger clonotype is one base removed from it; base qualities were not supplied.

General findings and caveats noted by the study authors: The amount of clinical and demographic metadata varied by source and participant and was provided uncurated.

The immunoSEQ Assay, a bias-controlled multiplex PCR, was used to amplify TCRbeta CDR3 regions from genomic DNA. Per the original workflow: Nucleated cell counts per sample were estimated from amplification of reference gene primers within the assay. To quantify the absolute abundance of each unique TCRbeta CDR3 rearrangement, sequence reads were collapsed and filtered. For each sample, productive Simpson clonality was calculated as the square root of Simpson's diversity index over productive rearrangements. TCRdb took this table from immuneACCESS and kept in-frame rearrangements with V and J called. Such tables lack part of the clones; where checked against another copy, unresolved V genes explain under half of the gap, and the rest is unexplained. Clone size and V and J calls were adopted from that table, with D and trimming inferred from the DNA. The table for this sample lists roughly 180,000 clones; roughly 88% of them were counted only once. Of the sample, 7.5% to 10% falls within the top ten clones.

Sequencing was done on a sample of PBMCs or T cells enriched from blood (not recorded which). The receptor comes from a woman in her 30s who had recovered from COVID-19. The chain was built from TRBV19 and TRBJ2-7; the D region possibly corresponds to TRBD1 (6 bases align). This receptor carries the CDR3 CASSRTGTLTYEQYF. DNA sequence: TGTGCCAGTAGTAGGACCGGGACATTAACCTACGAGCAGTACTTC.